These T cell receptor beta chains were read from a single sample in a study of OX40 agonist ivuxolimab in advanced cancers. TCRdb's copy holds only in-frame clones and misses some; the assay was immunoSEQ multiplex PCR. The sample lists about 90,000 clones; roughly 91% were seen once. Sequencing was performed on CD4+ or CD8+ T cells sorted from blood, taken in a trial of the OX40 agonist ivuxolimab. These receptors all come from an adult with an advanced solid tumor such as melanoma, head and neck, liver or kidney cancer. CDR3s include the opening cysteine and the closing phenylalanine or tryptophan. A D gene is named only where the DNA matches it firmly. Rows may omit the clone size; those that give it use once, few, many or a size class.

CASSVRGKNTEAFF TGTGCCAGCAGTGTCCGGGGCAAGAACACTGAAGCTTTCTTT many TRBJ1-1 TRBV6-1 -
CASGQGTGSRELFF TGTGCTAGTGGTCAAGGGACAGGATCCCGGGAGCTGTTTTTT - TRBJ2-2 TRBV12-5 TRBD1
CSVVTTGGFTGNTIYF TGCAGCGTTGTAACCACAGGCGGCTTTACTGGAAACACCATATATTTT - TRBJ1-3 TRBV29-1 -
CASSTTSGMDIQYF TGTGCCAGCAGTACGACTAGCGGGATGGACATTCAGTACTTC - TRBJ2-4 TRBV28 TRBD2
CATSRDPNSQETQYF TGTGCCACCAGCAGAGATCCTAATTCCCAAGAGACCCAGTACTTC - TRBJ2-5 TRBV15 -
CASSTGLPEAFF TGTGCCAGCAGCACAGGGTTGCCTGAAGCTTTCTTT - TRBJ1-1 TRBV28 -
CASKGQLYEQYF TGTGCCAGCAAGGGACAGTTATACGAGCAGTACTTC - TRBJ2-7 TRBV6-5 TRBD1
CASTVVWSEAFF TGTGCCAGCACCGTAGTATGGTCTGAAGCTTTCTTT - TRBJ1-1 TRBV7-9 -
CASSWIAGGSEQYF TGTGCCAGCAGCTGGATAGCGGGAGGTAGCGAGCAGTACTTC - TRBJ2-7 TRBV7-2 TRBD2
CASTHPLAGGPYF TGTGCCAGCACCCATCCCCTAGCGGGAGGCCCGTACTTC - TRBJ2-7 TRBV6-1 TRBD2
CASRKQGGNEKLFF TGTGCCAGCAGGAAACAGGGGGGAAATGAAAAACTGTTTTTT - TRBJ1-4 TRBV27 TRBD1
CASSLRPGRENSYNEQFF TGTGCCAGCAGCTTAAGGCCTGGGCGGGAGAACTCCTACAATGAGCAGTTCTTC - TRBJ2-1 TRBV7-3 TRBD2
CASSPAGPSYEQYF TGTGCCAGCAGCCCAGCGGGACCCTCCTACGAGCAGTACTTC - TRBJ2-7 TRBV7-9 TRBD2
CASSQDLGPYGYTF TGCGCCAGCAGCCAAGATCTAGGGCCATATGGCTACACCTTC - TRBJ1-2 TRBV4-1 -
CASSSKTSHSYNEQFF TGTGCCAGCAGTAGCAAGACATCCCACTCCTACAATGAGCAGTTCTTC - TRBJ2-1 TRBV21-1 -
CASSTYTDTQYF TGTGCCAGCAGCACGTACACAGATACGCAGTATTTT once TRBJ2-3 TRBV7-9 -
CAWDAGYNQPQHF TGTGCCTGGGATGCAGGTTACAATCAGCCCCAGCATTTT once TRBJ1-5 TRBV30 -
CASSPRVRGASSSYNEQFF TGTGCCAGCAGCCCTCGGGTCCGGGGGGCATCAAGCTCCTACAATGAGCAGTTCTTC - TRBJ2-1 TRBV7-9 -
CASSLGAGGPKSYNEQFF TGTGCCAGCAGCCTTGGGGCGGGAGGGCCTAAGTCCTACAATGAGCAGTTCTTC - TRBJ2-1 TRBV14 TRBD2
CASRTGGTGNEKLFF TGTGCCAGCAGGACAGGGGGCACAGGGAATGAAAAACTGTTTTTT - TRBJ1-4 TRBV28 TRBD1
CASSVRDGSTDTQYF TGTGCCAGTAGTGTCAGGGACGGAAGCACAGATACGCAGTATTTT - TRBJ2-3 TRBV19 -
CAWKHRSEAFF TGTGCCTGGAAACACCGATCTGAGGCTTTCTTT few TRBJ1-1 TRBV30 -
CASSPQGYQPQHF TGTGCCAGCAGCCCACAGGGTTATCAGCCCCAGCATTTT - TRBJ1-5 TRBV7-2 -
CASSVGVVQETQYF TGTGCCAGCAGCGTAGGAGTAGTCCAAGAGACCCAGTACTTC few TRBJ2-5 TRBV9 -
CSALENTEAFF TGCAGTGCCCTAGAGAACACTGAAGCTTTCTTT - TRBJ1-1 TRBV20-1 -
CASSQRYARNTEAFF TGTGCCAGCAGTCAACGCTACGCGAGGAACACTGAAGCTTTCTTT - TRBJ1-1 TRBV6-6 -
CASSLESSGYYSYEQYF TGTGCCAGCAGCTTAGAGTCTAGCGGTTACTACTCCTACGAGCAGTACTTC - TRBJ2-7 TRBV7-9 TRBD2
CASSPWDRGLPYEQYF TGTGCCAGCAGTCCCTGGGACAGGGGGCTCCCCTACGAGCAGTACTTC - TRBJ2-7 TRBV6-6 TRBD1
CASSPTSGKNIQYF TGTGCCAGCTCACCTACTAGCGGCAAAAACATTCAGTACTTC once TRBJ2-4 TRBV18 TRBD2
CAISEPSTGDTQYF TGTGCCATCAGTGAACCCAGCACGGGTGATACGCAGTATTTT - TRBJ2-3 TRBV10-3 -
CASSVAVGQGAREQFF TGTGCCAGCAGCGTAGCAGTAGGACAGGGGGCGCGTGAGCAGTTCTTC - TRBJ2-1 TRBV9 TRBD1
CASSVAGGIDTQYF TGTGCCAGCAGCGTAGCGGGAGGGATAGATACGCAGTATTTT - TRBJ2-3 TRBV7-2 TRBD2
CASSKAPGTGYFSTDTQYF TGCGCCAGCAGCAAAGCCCCCGGGACAGGGTACTTCAGCACAGATACGCAGTATTTT - TRBJ2-3 TRBV5-1 TRBD1
CASMGKSSYNEQFF TGCGCCAGCATGGGAAAAAGCTCCTACAATGAGCAGTTCTTC - TRBJ2-1 TRBV5-1 -
CASSLVGGGRNTIYF TGTGCCAGCTCCTTAGTAGGTGGCGGAAGAAACACCATATATTTT - TRBJ1-3 TRBV27 -
CASSPRIAGAQETQYF TGTGCCAGCAGCCCTCGGATAGCGGGGGCCCAAGAGACCCAGTACTTC few TRBJ2-5 TRBV5-4 TRBD2
CASSQDALAGVGTDTQYF TGCGCCAGCAGCCAAGATGCCCTAGCGGGAGTGGGGACAGATACGCAGTATTTT - TRBJ2-3 TRBV4-1 TRBD2
CASPSRPGGLRGTDTQYF TGTGCCAGCCCTTCACGACCGGGAGGGCTACGTGGAACAGATACGCAGTATTTT - TRBJ2-3 TRBV2 TRBD2
CASSLARRSTDTQYF TGTGCCAGCAGCTTAGCAAGACGGAGCACAGATACGCAGTATTTT - TRBJ2-3 TRBV7-2 -
CASSPGMSSYEQYF TGTGCCAGCTCACCCGGCATGTCCTCCTACGAGCAGTACTTC - TRBJ2-7 TRBV18 -
CATTGGGNTGELFF TGTGCCACCACCGGGGGGGGGAACACCGGGGAGCTGTTTTTT - TRBJ2-2 TRBV15 TRBD2
CASSSGVTQYF TGTGCCAGCAGCTCAGGGGTAACCCAGTACTTC - TRBJ2-5 TRBV11-1 -
CASSVRDRAFGELFF TGTGCCAGCAGTGTCCGGGACAGGGCTTTTGGGGAGCTGTTTTTT - TRBJ2-2 TRBV28 TRBD1
CASSLGQESTDTQYF TGTGCCAGCAGCTTAGGGCAGGAAAGCACAGATACGCAGTATTTT - TRBJ2-3 TRBV7-9 -
CASSHTTGGNTEAFF TGTGCCAGCTCACACACGACAGGGGGTAACACTGAAGCTTTCTTT - TRBJ1-1 TRBV18 TRBD1